These T cell receptor beta chains were read from a single sample in a study of T cell responses to AZD1222 COVID-19 vaccine. Assay: immunoSEQ multiplex PCR; the TCRdb copy retains only in-frame clones and omits some. This repertoire shows tens of thousands of clones, 80% found once; its top ten account for less than 5%. Sequenced material: peripheral blood, taken 28 days after the second AZD1222 dose. These receptors originate from an adult who received the AZD1222 COVID-19 vaccine. CDR3s include the opening cysteine and the closing phenylalanine or tryptophan. The order of the fields is V gene, clone size, D gene, J gene, CDR3 DNA, CDR3 protein. A D gene is named only where the DNA matches it firmly. Clone size is stated in some rows and not others, as once, few, many or a class when expanded.

V: TRBV28; size: NA; D: TRBD1; J: TRBJ1-2; DNA: TGTGCCAGCAGCCCAGGGACAGGGGGTGCCTATAAAGGCTACACCTTC; CDR3: CASSPGTGGAYKGYTF
V: TRBV3-1/TRBV3-2; size: NA; D: NA; J: TRBJ2-7; DNA: TGTGCCAGCAGCCAGGTGGGGGTTTTGTACGAGCAGTACTTC; CDR3: CASSQVGVLYEQYF
V: TRBV10-1; size: NA; D: NA; J: TRBJ2-4; DNA: TGCGCCAGCAGTAATGAGGGGGGACTAGCCAAAAACATTCAGTACTTC; CDR3: CASSNEGGLAKNIQYF
V: TRBV7-8; size: NA; D: TRBD2; J: TRBJ2-7; DNA: TGTGCCAGCAGCTTGGGGCTGGGACTAGCGGGGGATAGCTACGAGCAGTACTTC; CDR3: CASSLGLGLAGDSYEQYF
V: TRBV5-1; size: NA; D: NA; J: TRBJ1-5; DNA: TGCGCCAGCAGCTTGGACGCGGGGGTGGGCAATCAGCCCCAGCATTTT; CDR3: CASSLDAGVGNQPQHF
V: TRBV5-8; size: NA; D: NA; J: TRBJ2-3; DNA: TGTGCCAGCAGCTTGGGGGAAGTGGCAGATACGCAGTATTTT; CDR3: CASSLGEVADTQYF
V: TRBV20-1; size: NA; D: TRBD2; J: TRBJ2-2; DNA: TGCAGTGCTAGTAGCGGGAGCACCGGGGAGCTGTTTTTT; CDR3: CSASSGSTGELFF
V: TRBV28; size: NA; D: NA; J: TRBJ1-1; DNA: TGTGCCAGCAGTTTAAAGGGGGGGAGCTTTAACACTGAAGCTTTCTTT; CDR3: CASSLKGGSFNTEAFF
V: TRBV6-2/TRBV6-3; size: NA; D: TRBD1; J: TRBJ2-7; DNA: TGTGCCAGCAGTTACCGGGGACAGGGGGGCTCCTACGAGCAGTACTTC; CDR3: CASSYRGQGGSYEQYF
V: TRBV2; size: NA; D: TRBD1; J: TRBJ2-2; DNA: TGTGCCAGCAGATCCGGTAGACAGGGGCCGACCACCGGGGAGCTGTTTTTT; CDR3: CASRSGRQGPTTGELFF
V: TRBV5-1; size: NA; D: NA; J: TRBJ2-3; DNA: TGCGCCAGCAGCTTGGACTCCCTCACAGATACGCAGTATTTT; CDR3: CASSLDSLTDTQYF
V: TRBV5-6; size: once; D: TRBD1; J: TRBJ2-3; DNA: TGTGCCAGCAGCGCCGGACAGGGGGCTGGAGATACGCAGTATTTT; CDR3: CASSAGQGAGDTQYF
V: TRBV19; size: NA; D: NA; J: TRBJ2-5; DNA: TGTGCCAGTAGGCGGGCAGGGACATATCAAGAGACCCAGTACTTC; CDR3: CASRRAGTYQETQYF
V: TRBV6-6; size: NA; D: TRBD1; J: TRBJ1-2; DNA: TGTGCCAGCAGTTACCGAACAGGGGGGGAGGGCTACACCTTC; CDR3: CASSYRTGGEGYTF
V: TRBV28; size: NA; D: TRBD2; J: TRBJ2-5; DNA: TGTGCCAGCAGTTTCCGGACTAGCGGACAAGAGACCCAGTACTTC; CDR3: CASSFRTSGQETQYF
V: TRBV7-2; size: once; D: TRBD2; J: TRBJ2-2; DNA: TGTGCCAGCAGCTCTCTAGCGGCTACCGGGGAGCTGTTTTTT; CDR3: CASSSLAATGELFF
V: TRBV6-1; size: NA; D: NA; J: TRBJ2-5; DNA: TGTGCCAGCAGTTATCGGAGCAGGGAAGAGACCCAGTACTTC; CDR3: CASSYRSREETQYF
V: TRBV18; size: NA; D: TRBD1; J: TRBJ2-5; DNA: TGTGCCAGCTCACCCCCCAGTGCAGGGGGCGAAGAGACCCAGTACTTC; CDR3: CASSPPSAGGEETQYF
V: TRBV6-1; size: NA; D: NA; J: TRBJ1-1; DNA: TGTGCCAGCAGACTACAGGGAAGAAACACTGAAGCTTTCTTT; CDR3: CASRLQGRNTEAFF
V: TRBV28; size: few; D: NA; J: TRBJ1-5; DNA: TGTGCCAGCAGTTTAGGATCTGGGTTTCGTCAGCCCCAGCATTTT; CDR3: CASSLGSGFRQPQHF
V: TRBV2; size: NA; D: NA; J: TRBJ2-5; DNA: TGTGCCAGCAGTCCAGACAGGGAGGCATGGACCCAGTACTTC; CDR3: CASSPDREAWTQYF
V: TRBV12-5; size: once; D: NA; J: TRBJ2-2; DNA: TGTGCTAGTGGTTCATCGGACCTTTACCTGAACACCGGGGAGCTGTTTTTT; CDR3: CASGSSDLYLNTGELFF
V: TRBV10-2; size: NA; D: NA; J: TRBJ1-1; DNA: TGCGCCAGCAGAGGACAGAACAATGACCCGAGCGCTGAAGCTTTCTTT; CDR3: CASRGQNNDPSAEAFF
V: TRBV7-2; size: few; D: NA; J: TRBJ2-1; DNA: TGTGCCAGCAGCTTATACACGGGCAATGAGCAGTTCTTC; CDR3: CASSLYTGNEQFF
V: TRBV3-1/TRBV3-2; size: NA; D: TRBD2; J: TRBJ2-7; DNA: TGTGCCAGTTCCCAGGCGGGAGGACCCTACGAGCAGTACTTC; CDR3: CASSQAGGPYEQYF
V: TRBV6-4; size: NA; D: NA; J: TRBJ2-2; DNA: TGTGCCAGCAGGGGTCACACCGGGGAGCTGTTTTTT; CDR3: CASRGHTGELFF
V: TRBV15; size: NA; D: TRBD1; J: TRBJ1-1; DNA: TGTGCCACCAGCCGGGACAGGGAGAACACTGAAGCTTTCTTT; CDR3: CATSRDRENTEAFF
V: TRBV30; size: NA; D: NA; J: TRBJ1-1; DNA: TGTGCCTCAGGACGGATGAACACTGAAGCTTTCTTT; CDR3: CASGRMNTEAFF
V: TRBV6-2/TRBV6-3; size: NA; D: NA; J: TRBJ1-6; DNA: TGTGCCAGCAGTTACGGAGGGGCTCGTTCACCCCTCCACTTT; CDR3: CASSYGGARSPLHF
V: TRBV5-1; size: NA; D: TRBD1; J: TRBJ1-4; DNA: TGCGCCAGCAGCACACGGACAGGGGAAGAAAAACTGTTTTTT; CDR3: CASSTRTGEEKLFF
V: TRBV15; size: NA; D: NA; J: TRBJ2-3; DNA: TGTGCCACCAGCAGAGATCAGAGCACAGATACGCAGTATTTT; CDR3: CATSRDQSTDTQYF
V: TRBV2; size: NA; D: NA; J: TRBJ1-5; DNA: TGTGCCAGCAGTGAAAGGACAGCTAGGGGATTTGGGCAGCCCCAGCATTTT; CDR3: CASSERTARGFGQPQHF
V: TRBV27; size: NA; D: NA; J: TRBJ2-5; DNA: TGTGCCAGCAGTTCGGACATCGGGGAGACCCAGTACTTC; CDR3: CASSSDIGETQYF
V: TRBV28; size: NA; D: TRBD1; J: TRBJ1-4; DNA: TGTGCCAGCAGTTTGAGTAAGGGACAGGGGGTTGAAAAACTGTTTTTT; CDR3: CASSLSKGQGVEKLFF
V: TRBV6-5; size: once; D: NA; J: TRBJ1-6; DNA: TGTGCCAGCAGTTACTCGGCGCAGGGTGATTCACCCCTCCACTTT; CDR3: CASSYSAQGDSPLHF
V: TRBV15; size: NA; D: NA; J: TRBJ1-3; DNA: TGTGCCACCAGCAGAGGAGGGGGGACTGGAAACACCATATATTTT; CDR3: CATSRGGGTGNTIYF
V: TRBV7-3; size: NA; D: NA; J: TRBJ2-1; DNA: TGTGCCAGCAGCTTAGGGGTTGATGATGAGCAGTTCTTC; CDR3: CASSLGVDDEQFF
V: TRBV20-1; size: NA; D: NA; J: TRBJ1-2; DNA: TGCAGTGCTAGTGTGGGGGGACGGCGTTCCCGGCGAAGCAATGGCTACACCTTC; CDR3: CSASVGGRRSRRSNGYTF
V: TRBV5-6; size: NA; D: TRBD2; J: TRBJ2-5; DNA: TGTGCCAGCAGCCCAAGACTAGCGGGGAGCATCCTTTGGGAGACCCAGTACTTC; CDR3: CASSPRLAGSILWETQYF
V: TRBV3-1/TRBV3-2; size: NA; D: NA; J: TRBJ2-5; DNA: TGTGCCAGCAGCCAAGATAATCGGGGAAAAGAGACCCAGTACTTC; CDR3: CASSQDNRGKETQYF
V: TRBV19; size: NA; D: TRBD1; J: TRBJ1-2; DNA: TGTGCCAGTAAATTGGGTGACAGGGTCTATGGCTACACCTTC; CDR3: CASKLGDRVYGYTF
V: TRBV29-1; size: NA; D: NA; J: TRBJ1-2; DNA: TGCAGCGTTGAAGGGCAGTCTAACTATGGCTACACCTTC; CDR3: CSVEGQSNYGYTF
V: TRBV27; size: NA; D: NA; J: TRBJ2-1; DNA: TGTGCCAGCAGACAACCTCGTAGCTCCTACAATGAGCAGTTCTTC; CDR3: CASRQPRSSYNEQFF
V: TRBV25-1; size: NA; D: NA; J: TRBJ1-2; DNA: TGTGCCAGCAGTGATACCAAAGGCGTCTATAATGGCTACACCTTC; CDR3: CASSDTKGVYNGYTF
V: TRBV6-5; size: NA; D: NA; J: TRBJ2-3; DNA: TGTGCCAGCAGGAGTAGTATAGCAGCGGATACGCAGTATTTT; CDR3: CASRSSIAADTQYF
V: TRBV11-2; size: NA; D: TRBD1; J: TRBJ2-4; DNA: TGTGCCAGCAGCTTAGGACGGACAGGGGGCGCCCGGGACATTCAGTACTTC; CDR3: CASSLGRTGGARDIQYF
V: TRBV5-8; size: NA; D: TRBD1; J: TRBJ1-1; DNA: TGTGCCAGCAGCTTTAGGGGACAGTTGAACACTGAAGCTTTCTTT; CDR3: CASSFRGQLNTEAFF
V: TRBV19; size: NA; D: NA; J: TRBJ1-2; DNA: TGTGCCAGTAGTATAGTTGGCCCTAACTATGGCTACACCTTC; CDR3: CASSIVGPNYGYTF
V: TRBV10-3; size: few; D: NA; J: TRBJ1-3; DNA: TGTGTCATCAGCGAGTCTAGCTCTGGAAACACCATATATTTT; CDR3: CVISESSSGNTIYF
V: TRBV7-2; size: NA; D: NA; J: TRBJ1-5; DNA: TGTGCCAGCAGCTTATTAGGCCAGCCCCAGCATTTT; CDR3: CASSLLGQPQHF
V: TRBV10-3; size: NA; D: NA; J: TRBJ2-5; DNA: TGTGCCATCAGTGAGAACCAAGAGACCCAGTACTTC; CDR3: CAISENQETQYF
V: TRBV5-4; size: NA; D: TRBD2; J: TRBJ2-1; DNA: TGTGCCAGCAGCCGCCCCGGGACTAGCGGGGGCAGCGCGGACAATGAGCAGTTCTTC; CDR3: CASSRPGTSGGSADNEQFF